One and the same sample provided the 13 T cell receptor beta chains below, sequenced in a study of blood T cell repertoires in COVID-19. Some clones are missing from TCRdb's copy, which holds only in-frame ones; the method was immunoSEQ multiplex PCR. The data contain a few hundred thousand clones, about 85% of them singletons. Sequenced: peripheral blood. The receptors stem from an elderly woman with COVID-19, enrolled during active disease.

The V call is TRBV7-2, the J call TRBJ1-1; 7 nucleotides line up with TRBD1. Losses at the gene ends were 3 bases for V and 1 base for J; bases not matched to a gene: 8. Germline values: CDR1 SGHTA, CDR2 FQGNSA. The CDR3 contains 16 residues. The CDR3 bases are TGTGCCAGCAGCTTCGCAACCCGACAGGGGAACACTGAAGCTTTCTTT. Its protein product is CASSFATRQGNTEAFF.

The V call is TRBV6-5, the J call TRBJ2-1; TRBD2 matches at 9 bases. The CDR3 totals 13 residues. After removal of 5 bases from V and 10 bases from J, the junction contained 6 bases not matched to a gene. Germline CDR1 is MNHEY and CDR2 is SVGAGI. The CDR3 sequence is CASSRSGGDEQFF. CDR3 in DNA: TGTGCCAGCAGTCGTAGCGGGGGAGACGAGCAGTTCTTC.

The chain links TRBV5-1 to TRBJ2-7; 8 bases match TRBD1. J was trimmed by 2 bases and V by 0 bases; bases with no gene match: 4. Germline CDR1 SGHRS, CDR2 YFSETQ. The CDR3 consists of 15 residues. CDR3 sequence: CASSLGGQVAYEQYF. CDR3 sequence (DNA): TGCGCCAGCAGCTTGGGGGGACAGGTCGCCTACGAGCAGTACTTC.

The V gene is TRBV5-6, the J gene TRBJ2-2; TRBD1 is a possible D gene (5 bases). This CDR3 has 15 residues. The V gene's germline CDR1 is SGHDT and CDR2 YYEEEE. Between the trimmed V and J ends, which lost 2 bases and 2 bases, there was a span of 10 bases. CDR3 DNA: TGTGCCAGCAGCTTTCAGGGTCGAAACACCGGGGAGCTGTTTTTT. Translating gives CASSFQGRNTGELFF.

The V and J genes are TRBV2 and TRBJ1-5; no definite D call. The CDR3 loop spans 14 amino acids. Germline loops: CDR1 SNHLY, CDR2 FYNNEI. Trimming took off 7 bases at V and 5 bases at J, with 15 bases between the two ends. The CDR3 region is CASKGWTGDQPQHF. CDR3 bases: TGTGCCAGCAAGGGTTGGACGGGAGATCAGCCCCAGCATTTT.

This chain links TRBV6-6 with TRBJ1-4; 7 bases fit TRBD1. Trimming at V came to 4 bases and at J to 10 bases, leaving 9 bases not matched to a gene. The germline V gene has CDR1 MNHNY and CDR2 SVGAGI (reference sequence). The CDR3 has 14 amino acids. CDR3 region: CASSSDRVGGKLFF. CDR3 coding DNA: TGTGCCAGCAGTTCTGACAGGGTCGGTGGAAAACTGTTTTTT.

CDR3 in amino acids: CASSLVGTDTQYF. CDR3 DNA sequence: TGTGCCAGCAGCTTAGTCGGCACAGATACGCAGTATTTT. The chain has TRBV7-2 and TRBJ2-3; D is uncertain. The germline V and J ends were trimmed by 1 base and 1 base, with 3 bases remaining between them. Per the germline V gene, CDR1 is SGHTA and CDR2 is FQGNSA. The CDR3 is 13 amino acids.

The chain combines TRBV7-2 with TRBJ1-3; D uncertain. Per germline, CDR1 SGHTA and CDR2 FQGNSA. V lost 3 bases to trimming and J lost 0 bases, with 6 bases between them. This CDR3 is built from 14 residues. In DNA, the CDR3 is TGTGCCAGCAGCTTTAGTGACTCTGGAAACACCATATATTTT. The encoded protein is CASSFSDSGNTIYF.

The rearrangement uses TRBV10-3 and TRBJ1-2; D remains unclear. The CDR3 sequence is 13 residues long. Trimming took off 0 bases at V and 5 bases at J, with 7 bases between the two ends. CDR1 is ENHRY, CDR2 SYGVKD, per germline. The CDR3, as DNA: TGTGCCATCAGTGAGTCGAGCCCGTATGGCTACACCTTC. Its protein product is CAISESSPYGYTF.

The count of this clone is one. V is TRBV10-3 and J is TRBJ2-3, with D tentatively TRBD1 (6 bases). With 11 bases removed from V and 6 bases from J, the gap between germline ends came to 12 bases. This CDR3 spans 11 amino acids. CDR1 is ENHRY and CDR2 is SYGVKD in the germline V gene. The DNA of the CDR3 is TGTGCCTCACAGGGTAGGGATACGCAGTATTTT. Translation: CASQGRDTQYF.

The rearrangement links TRBV10-3 to TRBJ1-6; 7 bases are a match to TRBD1. With 6 bases clipped from V and 4 bases from J, the junction kept 6 bases outside the gene matches. Germline V gives CDR1 ENHRY, CDR2 SYGVKD. The CDR3 is 15 amino acids. The CDR3 bases are TGTGCCATCAGGCCAGACAGGGAATATAATTCACCCCTCCACTTT. This sequence encodes CAIRPDREYNSPLHF.

This chain uses TRBV5-1 with TRBJ1-1; 8 bases line up with TRBD1. J was trimmed by 0 bases and V by 4 bases; bases with no gene match: 2. In germline, CDR1 is SGHRS, CDR2 YFSETQ. This CDR3 spans 14 amino acids. CDR3 protein: CASSVDRVNTEAFF. The CDR3 DNA reads as TGCGCCAGCAGCGTGGACAGGGTGAACACTGAAGCTTTCTTT. The full variable domain, with the rest looked up from reference TRBV5-1 and TRBJ1-1, is KAGVTQTPRYLIKTRGQQVTLSCSPISGHRSVSWYQQTPGQGLQFLFEYFSETQRNKGNFPGRFSGRQFSNSRSEMNVSTLELGDSALYLCASSVDRVNTEAFFGQGTRLTVV.

The chain uses TRBV11-3 and TRBJ2-2; 8 nucleotides agree with TRBD2. This CDR3 is 16 amino acids long. J was trimmed by 0 bases and V by 5 bases; bases with no gene match: 5. Looked up from germline, CDR1 is SGHNT and CDR2 is YENEEA. CDR3 protein: CASSPGGVANTGELFF. For the CDR3, the DNA is TGTGCCAGCAGCCCGGGGGGGGTTGCGAACACCGGGGAGCTGTTTTTT.